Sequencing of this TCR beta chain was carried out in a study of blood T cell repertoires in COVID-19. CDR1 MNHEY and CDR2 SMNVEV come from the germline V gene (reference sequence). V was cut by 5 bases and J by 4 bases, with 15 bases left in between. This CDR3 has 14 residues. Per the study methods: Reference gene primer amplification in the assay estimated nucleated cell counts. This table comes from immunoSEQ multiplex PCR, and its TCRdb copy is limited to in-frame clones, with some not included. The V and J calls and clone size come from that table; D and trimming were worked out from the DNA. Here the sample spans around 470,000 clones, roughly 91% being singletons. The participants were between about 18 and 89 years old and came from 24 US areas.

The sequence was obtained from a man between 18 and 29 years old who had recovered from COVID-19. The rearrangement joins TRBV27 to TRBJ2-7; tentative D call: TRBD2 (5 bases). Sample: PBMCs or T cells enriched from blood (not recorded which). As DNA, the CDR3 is TGTGCCAGCAGTCAACGAGGGCCCCCTTACGAGCAGTACTTC. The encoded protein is CASSQRGPPYEQYF.